Listed below are T cell receptor beta chains from one sample, sequenced in a study of monozygotic twins with inflammatory bowel disease. TCRdb reprocessed the 5' RACE reads; each CDR3 protein has one entry and no DNA is given. The sample includes around 230,000 distinct CDR3 sequences. Sample: blood. The receptors derive from a human donor with ulcerative colitis or Crohn's disease, or a healthy co-twin of an affected twin (not recorded which). The CDR3 runs from the conserved cysteine through the conserved F or W.

V: TRBV12-3/TRBV12-4; J: TRBJ1-5; CDR3: CASRGGGQGKPQHF
V: TRBV27; J: TRBJ1-6; CDR3: CASSLVADRGLNPRGSPLHF
V: TRBV3-1; J: TRBJ1-6; CDR3: CASSQKGAGNSPLHF
V: TRBV6-2/TRBV6-3; J: TRBJ1-2; CDR3: CASTNGAVYGYTF
V: TRBV10-3; J: TRBJ1-2; CDR3: CAISQDAYGYTF
V: TRBV20-1; J: TRBJ1-2; CDR3: CSAGARTGEGRSYYGYTF
V: TRBV20-1; J: TRBJ2-7; CDR3: CSARLSGVPYEQYF
V: TRBV3-1; J: TRBJ1-5; CDR3: CASSQDRGLAQHF
V: TRBV5-4; J: TRBJ2-5; CDR3: CASSYDRGETQYF
V: TRBV10-3; J: TRBJ1-5; CDR3: CAISWDNNQPQHF
V: TRBV7-8; J: TRBJ1-1; CDR3: CASSSRQGLPAFF
V: TRBV3-1; J: TRBJ2-1; CDR3: CASSQDRVAGEQFF
V: TRBV5-4; J: TRBJ2-3; CDR3: CASSIWGGADTQYF
V: TRBV5-1; J: TRBJ2-5; CDR3: CASSFNQETQYF
V: TRBV3-1; J: TRBJ2-7; CDR3: CASSQDAQGLGQYF
V: TRBV7-9; J: TRBJ1-5; CDR3: CASSVTGTGGNQPQHF
V: TRBV4-1; J: TRBJ2-3; CDR3: CASSQEDGPTDTQYF
V: TRBV5-6; J: TRBJ2-7; CDR3: CASTSSDRRWEQYF
V: TRBV7-9; J: TRBJ1-6; CDR3: CASSAQGLVLHF
V: TRBV20-1; J: TRBJ2-6; CDR3: CSAIVIDVLTF
V: TRBV20-1; J: TRBJ2-7; CDR3: CSARAGRSSSYEQYF
V: TRBV20-1; J: TRBJ1-5; CDR3: CSARDILRDRSNQPQHF
V: TRBV19; J: TRBJ1-5; CDR3: CASSHLGQLNSNQPQHF
V: TRBV19; J: TRBJ2-3; CDR3: CALVPDRRTDTQYF
V: TRBV10-3; J: TRBJ2-7; CDR3: CAISAGGGTYEQYF
V: TRBV2; J: TRBJ2-1; CDR3: CASSAVAMTSNEQFF
V: TRBV19; J: TRBJ2-5; CDR3: CASSIGITGKETQYF
V: TRBV25-1; J: TRBJ1-1; CDR3: CARWQNTEAFF
V: TRBV5-1; J: TRBJ1-3; CDR3: CASSQGQGDGNTIYF
V: TRBV20-1; J: TRBJ2-4; CDR3: CSASSGGTEYF
V: TRBV7-9; J: TRBJ2-7; CDR3: CASSPSGLNEQYF
V: TRBV6-5; J: TRBJ1-5; CDR3: CASHGGIAQPQHF
V: TRBV7-9; J: TRBJ1-2; CDR3: CASSFQDRVSDSYTF
V: TRBV5-1; J: TRBJ2-7; CDR3: CASSPGGQGIPYEQYF
V: TRBV12-3/TRBV12-4; J: TRBJ2-1; CDR3: CASSPGGGRGLYNEQFF
V: TRBV24-1; J: TRBJ2-1; CDR3: CATSALPGLFNNEQFF
V: TRBV20-1; J: TRBJ2-3; CDR3: CSGGQGTDTQYF
V: TRBV7-2; J: TRBJ2-3; CDR3: CASSSVRTGGTDTQYF
V: TRBV20-1; J: TRBJ2-7; CDR3: CSGLGSYEQYF